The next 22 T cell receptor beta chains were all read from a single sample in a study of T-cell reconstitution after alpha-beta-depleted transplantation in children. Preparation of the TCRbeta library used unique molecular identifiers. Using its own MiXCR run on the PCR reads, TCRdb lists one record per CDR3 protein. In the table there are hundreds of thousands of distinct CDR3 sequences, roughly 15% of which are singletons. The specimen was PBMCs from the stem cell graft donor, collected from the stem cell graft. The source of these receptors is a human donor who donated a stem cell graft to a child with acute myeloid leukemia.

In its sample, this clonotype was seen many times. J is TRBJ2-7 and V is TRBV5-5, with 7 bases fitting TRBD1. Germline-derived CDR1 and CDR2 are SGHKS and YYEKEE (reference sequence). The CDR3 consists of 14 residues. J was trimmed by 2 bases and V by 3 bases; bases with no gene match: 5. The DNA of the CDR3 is TGTGCCAGCAGCTCCCACGGGACAGCCTACGAGCAGTACTTC. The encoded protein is CASSSHGTAYEQYF.

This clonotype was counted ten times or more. The CDR3 nucleotides are TGTGCCAGCAGTTACTCGAGGGGCGGCGAGCAGTACGTC. The encoded protein is CASSYSRGGEQYV. This chain connects TRBV6-5 to TRBJ2-7; possibly TRBD1 or TRBD2 for D (5 bases each). V lost 0 bases and J 6 bases, leaving 9 bases between the germline ends. CDR3 length: 13 residues. The V gene's germline CDR1 is MNHEY and CDR2 SVGAGI.

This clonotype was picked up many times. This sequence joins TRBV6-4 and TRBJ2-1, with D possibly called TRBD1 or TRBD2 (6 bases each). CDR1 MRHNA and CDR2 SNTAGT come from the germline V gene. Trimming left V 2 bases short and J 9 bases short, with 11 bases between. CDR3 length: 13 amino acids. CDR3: CASSDGGGLEQFF. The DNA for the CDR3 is TGTGCCAGCAGTGACGGAGGGGGACTTGAGCAGTTCTTC.

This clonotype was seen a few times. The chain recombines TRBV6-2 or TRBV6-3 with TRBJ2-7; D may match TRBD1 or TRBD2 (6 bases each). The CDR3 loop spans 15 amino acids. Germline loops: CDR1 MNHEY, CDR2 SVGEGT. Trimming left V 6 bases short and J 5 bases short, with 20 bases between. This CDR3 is CASSSVGGQRHEQYF. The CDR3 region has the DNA TGTGCCAGCAGCTCCGTGGGGGGCCAGCGCCACGAGCAGTACTTC.

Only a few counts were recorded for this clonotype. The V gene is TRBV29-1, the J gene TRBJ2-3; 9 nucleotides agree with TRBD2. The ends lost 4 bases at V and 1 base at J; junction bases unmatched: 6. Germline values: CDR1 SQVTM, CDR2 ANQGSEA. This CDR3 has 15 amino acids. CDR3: CSVATSGRGTDTQYF. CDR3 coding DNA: TGCAGCGTTGCTACTAGCGGGCGGGGCACAGATACGCAGTATTTT.

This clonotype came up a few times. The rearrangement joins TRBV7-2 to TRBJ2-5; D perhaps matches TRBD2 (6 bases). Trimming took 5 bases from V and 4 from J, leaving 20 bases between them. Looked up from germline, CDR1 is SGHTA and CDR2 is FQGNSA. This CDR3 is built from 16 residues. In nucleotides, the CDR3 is TGTGCCAGCAGCCAGGAGGGGCGTTTTAAGGCAGAGACCCAGTACTTC. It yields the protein CASSQEGRFKAETQYF.

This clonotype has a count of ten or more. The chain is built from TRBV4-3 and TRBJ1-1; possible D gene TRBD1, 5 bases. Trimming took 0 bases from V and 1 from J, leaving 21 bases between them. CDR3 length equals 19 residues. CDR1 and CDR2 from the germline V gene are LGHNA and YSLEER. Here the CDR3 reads CASSQDPPGPSRGNTEAFF. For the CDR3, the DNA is TGCGCCAGCAGCCAAGATCCTCCAGGGCCCTCGCGAGGGAACACTGAAGCTTTCTTT.

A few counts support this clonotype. The CDR3 region has the DNA TGCGCCAGCAGCCCGCCGGACGGACGAAATACTGAGCAGTTCTTC. Translated: CASSPPDGRNTEQFF. This chain uses TRBV5-1 with TRBJ2-1; D not resolved. CDR1 and CDR2 from the germline V gene are SGHRS and YFSETQ. CDR3 length equals 15 residues. V was shortened by 4 bases and J by 9 bases, with 20 bases between the two germline ends.

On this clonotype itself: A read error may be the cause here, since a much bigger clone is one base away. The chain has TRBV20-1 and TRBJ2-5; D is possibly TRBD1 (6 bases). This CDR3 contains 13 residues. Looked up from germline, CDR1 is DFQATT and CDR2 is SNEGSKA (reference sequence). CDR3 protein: CTASRRGQETQYF. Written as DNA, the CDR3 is TGCACTGCTAGTCGCAGGGGCCAAGAGACCCAGTACTTC.

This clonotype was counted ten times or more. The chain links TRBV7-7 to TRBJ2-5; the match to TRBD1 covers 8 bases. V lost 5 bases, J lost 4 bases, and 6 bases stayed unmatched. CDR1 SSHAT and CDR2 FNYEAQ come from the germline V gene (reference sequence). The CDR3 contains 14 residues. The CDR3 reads CASSTDRGGETQYF. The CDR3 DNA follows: TGTGCCAGCAGCACCGACAGGGGCGGAGAGACCCAGTACTTC.

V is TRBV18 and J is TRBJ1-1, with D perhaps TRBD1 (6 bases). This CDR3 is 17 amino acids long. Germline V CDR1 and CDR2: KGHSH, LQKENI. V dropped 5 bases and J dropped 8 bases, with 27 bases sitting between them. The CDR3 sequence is CASSMIGQTLNTEEAFF. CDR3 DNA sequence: TGTGCCAGCTCAATGATAGGACAGACTCTGAACACTGAGGAAGCTTTCTTT.

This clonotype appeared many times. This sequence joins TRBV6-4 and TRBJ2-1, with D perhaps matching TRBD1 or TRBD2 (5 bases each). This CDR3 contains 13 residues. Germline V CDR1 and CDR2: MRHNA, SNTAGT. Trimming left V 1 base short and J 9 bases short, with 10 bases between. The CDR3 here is CASSDYIGGEQFF. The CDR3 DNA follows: TGTGCCAGCAGTGACTATATTGGGGGTGAGCAGTTCTTC.

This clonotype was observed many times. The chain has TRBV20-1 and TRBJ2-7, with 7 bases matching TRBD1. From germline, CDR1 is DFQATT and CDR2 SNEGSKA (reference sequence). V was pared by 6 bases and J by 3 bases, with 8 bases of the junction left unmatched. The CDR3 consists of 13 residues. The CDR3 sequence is CSAGGQANYEQYV. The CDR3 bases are TGCAGTGCAGGCGGACAGGCGAACTACGAGCAGTACGTC.

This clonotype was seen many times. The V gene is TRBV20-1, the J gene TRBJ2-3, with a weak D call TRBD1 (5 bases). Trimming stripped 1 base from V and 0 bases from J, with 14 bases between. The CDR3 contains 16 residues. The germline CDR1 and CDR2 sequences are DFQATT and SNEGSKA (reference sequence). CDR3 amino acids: CSARADRLFSTDTQYF. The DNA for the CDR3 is TGCAGTGCTAGAGCAGACAGATTATTTAGCACAGATACGCAGTATTTT.

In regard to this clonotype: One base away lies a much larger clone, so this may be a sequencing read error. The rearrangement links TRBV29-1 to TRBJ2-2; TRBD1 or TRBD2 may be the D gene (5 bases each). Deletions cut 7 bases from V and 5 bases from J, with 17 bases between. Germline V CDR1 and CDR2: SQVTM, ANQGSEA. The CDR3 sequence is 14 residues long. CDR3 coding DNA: TGCAGCGCAGGAGGAAGGGGCGAGACCGGGGAGCTGTTTTTT. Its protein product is CSAGGRGETGELFF.

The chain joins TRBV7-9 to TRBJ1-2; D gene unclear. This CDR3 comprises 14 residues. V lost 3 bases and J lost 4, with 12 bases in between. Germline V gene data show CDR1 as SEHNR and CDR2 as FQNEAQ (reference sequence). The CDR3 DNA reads TGTGCCAGCAGCTTTCTTGCTCGGGGCTATGGCTACACCTTC. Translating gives CASSFLARGYGYTF.

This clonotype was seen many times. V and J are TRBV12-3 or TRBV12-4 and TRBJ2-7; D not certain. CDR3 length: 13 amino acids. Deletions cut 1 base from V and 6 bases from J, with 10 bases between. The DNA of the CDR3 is TGTGCCAGCAGTTTAGGACCTCCTACCGAGCAGTACTTC. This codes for CASSLGPPTEQYF.

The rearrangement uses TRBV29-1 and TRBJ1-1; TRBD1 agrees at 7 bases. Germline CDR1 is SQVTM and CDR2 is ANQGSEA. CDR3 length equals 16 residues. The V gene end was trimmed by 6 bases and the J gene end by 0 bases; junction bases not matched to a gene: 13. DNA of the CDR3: TGCAGCGTCGACCCCACAGCGGACAGGATGAACACTGAAGCTTTCTTT. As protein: CSVDPTADRMNTEAFF. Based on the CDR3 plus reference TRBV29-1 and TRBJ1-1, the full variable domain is SAVISQKPSRDICQRGTSLTIQCQVDSQVTMMFWYRQQPGQSLTLIATANQGSEATYESGFVIDKFPISRPNLTFSTLTVSNMSPEDSSIYLCSVDPTADRMNTEAFFGQGTRLTVV.

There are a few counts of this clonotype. The CDR3 region has the DNA TGTGCCAGCAGCTTGATTGGGGTGGTGAACACTGAAGCTTTCTTT. Translating it yields CASSLIGVVNTEAFF. The V and J genes are TRBV5-5 and TRBJ1-1; D not certain. Germline V gene sequence: CDR1 SGHKS, CDR2 YYEKEE (reference sequence). The CDR3 runs to 15 residues. Deletions cut 1 base from V and 0 bases from J, with 10 bases between.

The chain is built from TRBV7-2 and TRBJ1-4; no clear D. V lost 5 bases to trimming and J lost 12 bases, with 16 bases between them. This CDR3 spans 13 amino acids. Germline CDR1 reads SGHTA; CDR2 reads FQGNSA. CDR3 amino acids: CASSRTLDEELFF. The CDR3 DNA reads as TGTGCCAGCAGCCGGACTTTGGACGAGGAACTGTTTTTT. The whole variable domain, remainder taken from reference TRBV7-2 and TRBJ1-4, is GAGVSQSPSNKVTEKGKDVELRCDPISGHTALYWYRQSLGQGLEFLIYFQGNSAPDKSGLPSDRFSAERTGGSVSTLTIQRTQQEDSAVYLCASSRTLDEELFFGSGTQLSVL.

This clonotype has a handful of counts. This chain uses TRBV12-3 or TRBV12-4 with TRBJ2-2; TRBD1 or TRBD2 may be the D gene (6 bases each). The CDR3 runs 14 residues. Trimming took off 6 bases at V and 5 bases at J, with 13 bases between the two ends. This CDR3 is CASRGGLSTGELFF. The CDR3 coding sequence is TGTGCCAGCAGAGGGGGACTTTCGACCGGGGAGCTGTTTTTT.

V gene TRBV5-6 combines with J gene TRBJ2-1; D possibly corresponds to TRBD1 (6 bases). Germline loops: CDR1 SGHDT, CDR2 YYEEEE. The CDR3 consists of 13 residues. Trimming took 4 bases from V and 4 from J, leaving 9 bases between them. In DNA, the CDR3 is TGTGCCAGCAGCAAAACAGGGTACAATGAGCAGTTCTTC. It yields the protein CASSKTGYNEQFF.